Below are 20 T cell receptor beta chains sequenced from a single sample in a study of CD8+ T cells in alopecia areata. TCR sequencing used cDNA made by reverse transcription of extracted RNA. The repertoire was sequenced with immunoSEQ multiplex PCR; TCRdb's copy has only in-frame clones and lacks some. In the table there are about 150,000 clones, 80% to 90% of which are singletons. Material: CD8+ T cells sorted from blood, obtained at week 0. The receptors originated from a human donor with alopecia areata.

The chain couples TRBV5-1 to TRBJ2-7; D may correspond to TRBD1 or TRBD2 (5 bases each). This CDR3 has 15 amino acids. Trimming cost V 4 bases and J 7 bases, with 21 bases left between them. Germline V gene data show CDR1 as SGHRS and CDR2 as YFSETQ. CDR3 region: CASSVALGDLREQYF. The DNA for the CDR3 is TGCGCCAGCAGCGTAGCCCTGGGGGACCTACGGGAGCAGTACTTC.

The CDR3 region is CASSTSTSSGSAGELFF. The CDR3 DNA sequence: TGTGCCAGCAGTACCTCGACCAGTAGCGGGAGCGCCGGGGAGCTGTTTTTT. The chain couples TRBV27 to TRBJ2-2, with 9 bases that match TRBD2. The CDR3 is 17 residues long. Unmatched junction bases numbered 13, after V lost 5 bases and J lost 6 bases. From germline, CDR1 is MNHEY and CDR2 SMNVEV (reference sequence).

This clone was seen a single time. The rearrangement uses TRBV30 and TRBJ2-5; 14 positions match TRBD2. The V and J ends lost 3 bases and 1 base, in that order; junction bases with no gene match: 4. This CDR3 has 16 residues. Germline V CDR1 and CDR2: GTSNPN, SVGIG (reference sequence). The CDR3 loop reads CAWRPTSGRAQETQYF. Written as DNA, the CDR3 is TGTGCCTGGAGGCCGACTAGCGGGAGGGCCCAAGAGACCCAGTACTTC.

V gene TRBV27 combines with J gene TRBJ2-3; 11 positions agree with TRBD2. J gave up 6 bases and V 6 bases, and 14 bases lay outside the gene matches. CDR1 is MNHEY, CDR2 SMNVEV, per germline (reference sequence). The CDR3 spans 17 residues. CDR3 bases: TGTGCCAGCAGAATAGCGGGGGGGCGCCTAACCCGGGATACGCAGTATTTT. It yields the protein CASRIAGGRLTRDTQYF.

V usage is TRBV29-1 and J usage is TRBJ1-1; a weak D match, TRBD1 (5 bases). The germline gives CDR1 SQVTM, CDR2 ANQGSEA. Trimming took 3 bases from V and 3 from J, leaving 8 bases between them. The CDR3 sequence is 12 residues long. CDR3 nucleotides: TGCAGCGTTGAGGGGCGAGACACTGAAGCTTTCTTT. Its translation: CSVEGRDTEAFF.

This chain joins TRBV27 and TRBJ1-1, with D maybe TRBD1 (6 bases). The CDR3 has 14 residues. V was cut by 5 bases and J by 1 base, with 11 bases left in between. Germline CDR1 is MNHEY and CDR2 is SMNVEV (reference sequence). CDR3 sequence (DNA): TGTGCCAGCAGTGGCACAGGGAGGAACACTGAAGCTTTCTTT. This encodes CASSGTGRNTEAFF.

The rearrangement joins TRBV21-1 to TRBJ1-5; the tabulated D call, TRBD1, remains unverified against the DNA. TRBV21-1 is noted as a pseudogene. There are 18 residues in the CDR3. CDR3 sequence: CASSKGPSAQGGNQPQHF. In DNA, the CDR3 is TGTGCCAGCAGCAAAGGACCGTCCGCACAGGGGGGGAATCAGCCCCAGCATTTT.

V gene TRBV19 combines with J gene TRBJ2-2; 9 bases map to TRBD2. J lost 6 bases, V lost 3 bases, and 8 bases had no gene match. Per germline, CDR1 LNHDA and CDR2 SQIVND (reference sequence). This CDR3 has 16 residues. CDR3 DNA sequence: TGTGCCAGTAGTATTTACGCGGGAGGGCCCCCCGGGGAGCTGTTTTTT. Its translation is CASSIYAGGPPGELFF.

The gene calls are TRBV5-5 and TRBJ2-7; D is unresolved. Germline V CDR1 and CDR2: SGHKS, YYEKEE (reference sequence). The V and J ends lost 0 bases and 2 bases respectively, with 9 bases between them. The CDR3 covers 14 residues. In nucleotides, the CDR3 is TGTGCCAGCAGCTTGGTAACCACTACCTACGAGCAGTACTTC. This codes for CASSLVTTTYEQYF.

The genes are TRBV5-1 and TRBJ1-2; the match to TRBD1 covers 7 bases. The J segment lost 10 bases and the V segment lost 4 bases, leaving 13 bases of the junction unmatched. The CDR3 is made up of 14 amino acids. The germline gives CDR1 SGHRS, CDR2 YFSETQ. CDR3 amino acids: CASSPNTGELDYTF. CDR3 nucleotide sequence: TGCGCCAGCAGCCCGAACACAGGGGAACTCGACTACACCTTC.

This clone was seen a single time. V and J are TRBV7-8 and TRBJ1-1; 8 bases match TRBD1. Germline V lookup: CDR1 SGHVS, CDR2 FQNEAQ. The trim removed 4 bases at V and 4 bases at J, leaving 8 bases unmatched. CDR3 length: 15 amino acids. The CDR3 loop is CASSSPGGSSTEAFF. Here the CDR3 DNA reads TGTGCCAGCAGCTCCCCAGGGGGCTCTAGCACTGAAGCTTTCTTT.

The chain combines TRBV29-1 with TRBJ2-5; 9 nucleotides align to TRBD1. The J call may be wrong; the DNA end is better matched by TRBJ2-7. Germline V gene lookup returns CDR1 SQVTM and CDR2 ANQGSEA. The CDR3 covers 13 residues. The CDR3 sequence: CSVDRGDTYEQYF. DNA for the CDR3: TGCAGCGTAGACAGGGGGGACACCTACGAGCAGTACTTC.

This sequence joins TRBV30 and TRBJ1-3, with D hard to call. CDR3 length equals 15 residues. Germline-derived CDR1 and CDR2 are GTSNPN and SVGIG (reference sequence). Trimming left V 3 bases short and J 1 base short, with 13 bases between. CDR3 in amino acids: CAWSAPGLSGNTIYF. As DNA, the CDR3 is TGTGCCTGGAGCGCGCCCGGTCTATCTGGAAACACCATATATTTT.

V and J are TRBV6-5 and TRBJ2-7, with 9 bases aligning to TRBD1. The CDR3 is 13 amino acids. The V and J ends lost 5 bases and 8 bases, in that order; junction bases with no gene match: 7. CDR1 is MNHEY and CDR2 is SVGAGI in the germline V gene. DNA for the CDR3: TGTGCCAGCAGTACCTCGGGACAGGGACAGCAGTACTTC. Amino acids: CASSTSGQGQQYF.

The CDR3 loop reads CASSNASTSFGTDTQYF. In nucleotides, the CDR3 is TGTGCCAGCAGCAACGCTTCGACTAGCTTCGGCACAGATACGCAGTATTTT. The chain couples TRBV21-1 to TRBJ2-3; TRBD2, the D gene given by the table, was not confirmed from the DNA. TRBV21-1 is a known pseudogene. This CDR3 has 17 amino acids.

J is TRBJ1-2 and V is TRBV29-1, with D tentatively TRBD1 (6 bases). The V gene lost 0 bases and the J gene lost 0 bases, with 17 bases spanning the gap. CDR1 and CDR2 from the germline V gene are SQVTM and ANQGSEA. CDR3 length: 17 residues. CDR3 protein: CSVEEMWADSSNYGYTF. The DNA for the CDR3 is TGCAGCGTTGAAGAGATGTGGGCGGACAGTTCTAACTATGGCTACACCTTC.

This clone is a singleton in its sample. The chain carries TRBV4-1 and TRBJ2-1; 9 nucleotides match TRBD1. Trimming removed 1 base from V and 10 bases from J; junction bases left unmatched: 11. Germline-derived CDR1 and CDR2 are MGHRA and YSYEKL. The CDR3 loop spans 16 amino acids. CDR3 region: CASSQAPGQGYEEQFF. CDR3 in DNA: TGCGCCAGCAGCCAAGCACCGGGACAGGGATATGAAGAGCAGTTCTTC.

The J gene is TRBJ2-3, the V gene TRBV5-8, with 10 bases aligning to TRBD1. Trimming took 4 bases from V and 6 from J; bases not matched to a gene: 11. Per the germline V gene, CDR1 is SGHTS and CDR2 is YDEGEE. This CDR3 region has 16 residues. As DNA, the CDR3 is TGTGCCAGCAGCCTGACAGGGGGCCCCTTTATCGATACGCAGTATTTT. This sequence encodes CASSLTGGPFIDTQYF.

This clone was picked up one time. J is TRBJ2-7 and V is TRBV7-9; maybe TRBD1 (7 bases). The CDR3 extends over 15 amino acids. V lost 1 base and J lost 2, with 12 bases in between. Germline V lookup: CDR1 SEHNR, CDR2 FQNEAQ (reference sequence). As DNA, the CDR3 is TGTGCCAGCAGCTTAGAGGCAGGGGGGACCTACGAGCAGTACTTC. Protein product: CASSLEAGGTYEQYF.

This chain connects TRBV9 to TRBJ1-4; no reliable D call. CDR3 length: 15 residues. V lost 6 bases and J lost 3, with 15 bases in between. Germline lookup yields CDR1 SGDLS and CDR2 YYNGEE. The CDR3: CASTARIRPNEKLFF. CDR3 coding DNA: TGTGCCAGCACGGCCAGAATTAGGCCTAATGAAAAACTGTTTTTT.